This T cell receptor (beta chain) comes out of a study of early T cells in non-severe SARS-CoV-2 infection. Study context: The study sequenced bulk RNA from unsorted whole blood, with chains unpaired.

Between the trimmed V and J ends, which lost 3 bases and 1 base, there was a span of 8 bases. This CDR3 comprises 14 residues. Unique molecular identifiers were attached to individual cDNA molecules. TCRdb recomputed calls from the 5' RACE reads with MiXCR, one row per CDR3 protein. The sample yields about 22,000 distinct CDR3 sequences, about 3.7% seen once. J is TRBJ2-3 and V is TRBV12-3 or TRBV12-4, with a weak D call TRBD2 (5 bases). Sequencing was carried out using whole blood. The TCR sequence derives from an adult who was a healthcare worker with PCR-confirmed SARS-CoV-2 infection or an uninfected control (not recorded which). In DNA form, the CDR3 reads TGTGCCAGCAGTTTTAGGACTGGCACAGATACGCAGTATTTT. Protein: CASSFRTGTDTQYF.